A selection of T cell receptor beta chains follows, all from one sample in a study of T cell responses to AZD1222 COVID-19 vaccine. The assay was immunoSEQ multiplex PCR, and TCRdb's table has in-frame clones only and misses some. The sample yields 130,000 to 150,000 clones, 88% seen once. The sequences come from peripheral blood, collected on day 0 of AZD1222 vaccination. These receptors were obtained from an adult in good health. Both conserved end residues are trimmed from each CDR3. The order of the fields is V gene, CDR3 protein.

V: TRBV5-1
CDR3: ASSLGGNAIDTQY

V: TRBV6-5
CDR3: ASSYEGGLAYEQY

V: TRBV4-1
CDR3: ASSQDTGSSFNEQF

V: TRBV5-4
CDR3: ASSLGVGETQY

V: TRBV4-3
CDR3: ASSQARPYYNSPLH

V: TRBV7-9
CDR3: ASSWGVADTDTQY

V: TRBV9
CDR3: ASSVPSGNTGELF

V: TRBV3-1/TRBV3-2
CDR3: ASSQGTFSGYT

V: TRBV10-3
CDR3: ATEEASGLYNEQF

V: TRBV6-6
CDR3: ASSRQQSGDIQY

V: TRBV12-3/TRBV12-4
CDR3: ASSPRVDEQF

V: TRBV5-4
CDR3: ASSTSLGANVLT

V: TRBV6-2/TRBV6-3
CDR3: ASSHRGGDTEAF

V: TRBV5-4
CDR3: ASSLAGGGTEAF

V: TRBV5-5
CDR3: ASSLASLRSTEAF

V: TRBV2
CDR3: ASAREAYEQY

V: TRBV6-5
CDR3: ASRALPYEQY

V: TRBV19
CDR3: ASSTHFNQPQH

V: TRBV10-3
CDR3: AIRGQDSSPLH

V: TRBV9
CDR3: ASSVSNEQF

V: TRBV28
CDR3: ASSLGLRTQY

V: TRBV5-7
CDR3: ATTQQKIPTNEKLF

V: TRBV5-4
CDR3: ASSNMEF

V: TRBV18
CDR3: ASSQLTGELF

V: TRBV7-6
CDR3: ASSLGTGGGNTIY

V: TRBV9
CDR3: ASSVDPLAGVVNEQF

V: TRBV27
CDR3: ASRRDRGTDTQY